This T cell receptor beta chain was found in a study of T cell responses to AZD1222 COVID-19 vaccine. The data were produced by immunoSEQ multiplex PCR, yet TCRdb's version contains in-frame clones alone and is incomplete. The sample has 150,000 to 200,000 clones, 87% seen once. The study, taken as a whole, reports: The CD4 TCRs associated with vaccination extended across spike and predominated at 160-218 and 743-854. It should be noted that donors were predominantly white British and more often female, and clonal diversity was possibly underestimated. Just a handful of AZD1222 recipients tested seropositive at baseline.

Both about-4-week and about-12-week second-dose recipients were combined. A note on this clone: Its antigen is unknown.

The CDR3 is 13 amino acids. The V gene's germline CDR1 is MNHEY and CDR2 SVGAGI. Trimming pared 7 bases from V and 4 bases from J, leaving 13 bases between. This sequence was found in an adult who received the AZD1222 COVID-19 vaccine. The sequenced sample was peripheral blood, obtained 28 days after the second AZD1222 dose. The chain couples TRBV6-5 to TRBJ2-5, with a tentative D call TRBD1 (6 bases). The CDR3 coding sequence is TGTGCCAGCAATACAGGGATCCGAGAGACCCAGTACTTC. Translated, it gives CASNTGIRETQYF.